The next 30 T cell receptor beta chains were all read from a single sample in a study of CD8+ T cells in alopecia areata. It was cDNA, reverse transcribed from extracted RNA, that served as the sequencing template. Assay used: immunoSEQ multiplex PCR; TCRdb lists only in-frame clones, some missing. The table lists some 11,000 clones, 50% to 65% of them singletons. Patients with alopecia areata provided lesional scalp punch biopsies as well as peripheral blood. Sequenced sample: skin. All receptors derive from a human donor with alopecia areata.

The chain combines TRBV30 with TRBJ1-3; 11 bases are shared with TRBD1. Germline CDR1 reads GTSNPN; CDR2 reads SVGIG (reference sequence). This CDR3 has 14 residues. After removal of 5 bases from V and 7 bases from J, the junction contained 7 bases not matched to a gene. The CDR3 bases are TGTGCCTGGGTCCCCGGGGACAGGGGGAACACCATATATTTT. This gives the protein CAWVPGDRGNTIYF.

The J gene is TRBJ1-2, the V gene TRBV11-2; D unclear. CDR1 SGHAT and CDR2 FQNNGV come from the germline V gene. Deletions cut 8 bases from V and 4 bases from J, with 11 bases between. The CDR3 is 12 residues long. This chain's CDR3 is CASRLSGYGYTF. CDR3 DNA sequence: TGTGCCAGCCGGCTCTCGGGCTATGGCTACACCTTC.

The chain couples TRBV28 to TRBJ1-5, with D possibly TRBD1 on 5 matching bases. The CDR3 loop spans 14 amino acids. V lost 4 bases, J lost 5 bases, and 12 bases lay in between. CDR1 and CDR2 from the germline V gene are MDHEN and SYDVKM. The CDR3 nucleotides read TGTGCCAGCAGTTCAGGGAGGATGCATCAGCCCCAGCATTTT. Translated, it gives CASSSGRMHQPQHF.

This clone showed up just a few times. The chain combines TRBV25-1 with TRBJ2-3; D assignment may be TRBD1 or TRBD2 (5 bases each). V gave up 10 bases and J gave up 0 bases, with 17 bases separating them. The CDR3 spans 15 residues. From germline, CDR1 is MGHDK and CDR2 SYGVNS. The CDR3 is CAKLERDRSTDTQYF. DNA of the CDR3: TGTGCCAAATTAGAGAGGGACCGAAGCACAGATACGCAGTATTTT. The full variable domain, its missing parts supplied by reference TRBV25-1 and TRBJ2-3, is EADIYQTPRYLVIGTGKKITLECSQTMGHDKMYWYQQDPGMELHLIHYSYGVNSTEKGDLSSESTVSRIRTEHFPLTLESARPSHTSQYLCAKLERDRSTDTQYFGPGTRLTVL.

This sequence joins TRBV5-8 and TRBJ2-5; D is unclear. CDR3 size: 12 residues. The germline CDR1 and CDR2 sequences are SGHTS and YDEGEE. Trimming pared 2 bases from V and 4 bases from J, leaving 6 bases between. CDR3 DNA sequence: TGTGCCAGCAGCTTAACGCTAGAGACCCAGTACTTC. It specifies CASSLTLETQYF.

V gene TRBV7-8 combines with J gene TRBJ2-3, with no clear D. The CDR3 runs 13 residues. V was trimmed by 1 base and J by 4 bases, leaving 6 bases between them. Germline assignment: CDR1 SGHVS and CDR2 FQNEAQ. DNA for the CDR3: TGTGCCAGCAGCTTAGTGGGTCCAGATACGCAGTATTTT. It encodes CASSLVGPDTQYF.

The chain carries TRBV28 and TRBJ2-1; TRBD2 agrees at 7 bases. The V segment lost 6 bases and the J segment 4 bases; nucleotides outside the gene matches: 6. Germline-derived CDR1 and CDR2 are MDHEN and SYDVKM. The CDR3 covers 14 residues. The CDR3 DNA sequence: TGTGCCAGCAGGAAAGGACTAGAATACAATGAGCAGTTCTTC. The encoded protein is CASRKGLEYNEQFF.

CDR3 in amino acids: CSVSDGVLGNQPQHF. CDR3 DNA sequence: TGCAGCGTTAGCGATGGGGTTTTGGGAAATCAGCCCCAGCATTTT. V usage is TRBV29-1 and J usage is TRBJ1-5; unclear D gene. This CDR3 is 15 amino acids long. With 5 bases removed from V and 4 bases from J, the gap between germline ends came to 18 bases. Germline V gene data show CDR1 as SQVTM and CDR2 as ANQGSEA.

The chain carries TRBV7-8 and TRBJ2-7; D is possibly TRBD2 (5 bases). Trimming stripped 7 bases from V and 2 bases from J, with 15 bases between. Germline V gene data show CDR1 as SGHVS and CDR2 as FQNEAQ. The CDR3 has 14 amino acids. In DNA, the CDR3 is TGTGCCAGCACCGGACTTTCTCCCACCTACGAGCAGTACTTC. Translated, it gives CASTGLSPTYEQYF.

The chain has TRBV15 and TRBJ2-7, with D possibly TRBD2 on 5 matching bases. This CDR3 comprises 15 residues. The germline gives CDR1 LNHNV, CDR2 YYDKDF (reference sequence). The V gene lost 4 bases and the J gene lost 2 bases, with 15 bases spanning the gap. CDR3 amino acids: CATSNTSVSPYEQYF. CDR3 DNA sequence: TGTGCCACCAGCAACACTAGTGTGAGTCCCTACGAGCAGTACTTC.

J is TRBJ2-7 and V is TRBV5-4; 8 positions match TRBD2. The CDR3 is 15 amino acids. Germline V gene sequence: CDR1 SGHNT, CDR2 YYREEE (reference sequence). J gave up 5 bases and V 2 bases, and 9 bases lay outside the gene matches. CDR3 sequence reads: CASSFLISGINEQYF. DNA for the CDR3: TGTGCCAGCAGCTTTCTCATTAGCGGGATCAACGAGCAGTACTTC.

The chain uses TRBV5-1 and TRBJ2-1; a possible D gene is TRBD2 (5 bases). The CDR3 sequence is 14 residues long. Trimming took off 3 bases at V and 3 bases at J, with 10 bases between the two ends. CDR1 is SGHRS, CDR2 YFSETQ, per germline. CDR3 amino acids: CASSSLGSYNEQFF. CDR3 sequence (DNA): TGCGCCAGCAGCTCACTAGGAAGCTACAATGAGCAGTTCTTC.

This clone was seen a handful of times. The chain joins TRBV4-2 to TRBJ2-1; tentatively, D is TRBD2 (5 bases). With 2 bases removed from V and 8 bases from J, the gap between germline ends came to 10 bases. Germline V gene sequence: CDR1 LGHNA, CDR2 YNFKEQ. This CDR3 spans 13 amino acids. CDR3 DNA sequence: TGTGCCAGCAGCCAACCCTCGCGGGATGAGCAGTTCTTC. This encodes CASSQPSRDEQFF.

CDR3 loop: CASSREGNNEQFF. The CDR3 DNA sequence: TGCGCCAGCAGCCGAGAGGGAAACAATGAGCAGTTCTTC. The chain employs TRBV4-3 and TRBJ2-1; possibly TRBD2 for D (5 bases). Per germline, CDR1 LGHNA and CDR2 YSLEER. The CDR3 extends over 13 amino acids. The V end lost 4 bases, the J end lost 5 bases, and 9 bases lay between the germline ends.

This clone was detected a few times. Here the CDR3 reads CASSREVVRGDTIYF. In DNA, the CDR3 is TGTGCCAGCAGCCGTGAAGTGGTACGGGGGGACACCATATATTTT. The rearrangement links TRBV7-8 to TRBJ1-3; possible D gene TRBD1, 5 bases. Germline assignment: CDR1 SGHVS and CDR2 FQNEAQ. Deletions cut 5 bases from V and 8 bases from J, with 19 bases between. The CDR3 contains 15 residues.

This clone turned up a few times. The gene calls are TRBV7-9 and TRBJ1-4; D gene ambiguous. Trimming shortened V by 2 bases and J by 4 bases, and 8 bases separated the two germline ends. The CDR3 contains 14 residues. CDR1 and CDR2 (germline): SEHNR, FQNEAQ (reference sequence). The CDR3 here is CASSLPGINEKLFF. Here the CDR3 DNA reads TGTGCCAGCAGCTTACCAGGCATTAATGAAAAACTGTTTTTT.

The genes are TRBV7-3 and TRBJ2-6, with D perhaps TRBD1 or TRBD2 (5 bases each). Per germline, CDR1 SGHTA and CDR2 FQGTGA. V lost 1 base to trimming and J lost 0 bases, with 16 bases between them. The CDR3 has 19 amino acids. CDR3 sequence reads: CASSLRGRERDSGANVLTF. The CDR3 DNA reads TGTGCCAGCAGCTTAAGGGGCCGGGAAAGGGACTCTGGGGCCAACGTCCTGACTTTC.

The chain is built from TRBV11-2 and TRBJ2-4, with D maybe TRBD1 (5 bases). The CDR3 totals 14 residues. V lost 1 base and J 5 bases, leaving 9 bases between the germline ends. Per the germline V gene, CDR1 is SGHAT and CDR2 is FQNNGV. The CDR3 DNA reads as TGTGCCAGCAGCTTAGGCAGGGTTGAAAACATTCAGTACTTC. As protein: CASSLGRVENIQYF.

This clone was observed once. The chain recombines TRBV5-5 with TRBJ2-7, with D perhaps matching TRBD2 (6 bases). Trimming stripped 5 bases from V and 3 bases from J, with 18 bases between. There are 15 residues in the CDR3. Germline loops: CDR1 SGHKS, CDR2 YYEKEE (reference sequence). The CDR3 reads CASRDRGNGIYEQYF. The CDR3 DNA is TGTGCCAGCAGAGATCGGGGGAACGGTATCTACGAGCAGTACTTC.

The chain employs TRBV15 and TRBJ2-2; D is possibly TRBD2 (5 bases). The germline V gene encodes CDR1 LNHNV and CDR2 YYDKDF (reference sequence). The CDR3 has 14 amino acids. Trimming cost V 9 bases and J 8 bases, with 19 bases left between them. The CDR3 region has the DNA TGTGCCACTCGCGATCGGGATGGATGGGGGGAGCTGTTTTTT. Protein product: CATRDRDGWGELFF.

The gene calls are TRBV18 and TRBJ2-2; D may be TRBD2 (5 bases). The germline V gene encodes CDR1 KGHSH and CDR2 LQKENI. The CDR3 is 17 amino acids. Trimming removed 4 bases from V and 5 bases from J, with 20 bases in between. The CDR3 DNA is TGTGCCAGCTCACTCGGGGTCCTCGACGGGGATACCGGGGAGCTGTTTTTT. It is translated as CASSLGVLDGDTGELFF. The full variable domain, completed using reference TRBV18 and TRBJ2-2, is NAGVMQNPRHLVRRRGQEARLRCSPMKGHSHVYWYRQLPEEGLKFMVYLQKENIIDESGMPKERFSAEFPKEGPSILRIQQVVRGDSAAYFCASSLGVLDGDTGELFFGEGSRLTVL.

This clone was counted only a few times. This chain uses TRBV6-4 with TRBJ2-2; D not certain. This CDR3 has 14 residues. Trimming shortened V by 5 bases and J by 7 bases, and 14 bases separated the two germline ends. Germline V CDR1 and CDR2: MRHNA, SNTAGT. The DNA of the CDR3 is TGTGCCAGCAGTCAATTTCCGTACAGCGGGGAGCTGTTTTTT. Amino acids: CASSQFPYSGELFF.

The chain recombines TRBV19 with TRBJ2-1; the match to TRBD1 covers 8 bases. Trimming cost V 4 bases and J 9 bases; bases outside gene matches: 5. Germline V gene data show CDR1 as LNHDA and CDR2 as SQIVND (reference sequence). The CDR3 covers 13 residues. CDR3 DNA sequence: TGTGCCAGTAGTAAGACAGGGGTGGGTGAGCAGTTCTTC. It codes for CASSKTGVGEQFF.

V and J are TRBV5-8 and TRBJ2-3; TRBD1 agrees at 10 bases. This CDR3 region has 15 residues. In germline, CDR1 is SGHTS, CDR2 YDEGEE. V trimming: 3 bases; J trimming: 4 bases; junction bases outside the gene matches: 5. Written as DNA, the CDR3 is TGTGCCAGCAGCTCCTGGACAGGGGGGGCAGATACGCAGTATTTT. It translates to CASSSWTGGADTQYF.

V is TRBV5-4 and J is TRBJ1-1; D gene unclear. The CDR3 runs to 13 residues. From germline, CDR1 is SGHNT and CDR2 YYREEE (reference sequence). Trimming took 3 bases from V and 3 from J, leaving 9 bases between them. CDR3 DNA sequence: TGTGCCAGCAGCTCGAGGGAGGACACTGAAGCTTTCTTT. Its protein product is CASSSREDTEAFF.

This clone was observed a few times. CDR3 loop: CSVAGQYKETQYF. DNA for the CDR3: TGCAGCGTCGCGGGGCAGTACAAAGAGACCCAGTACTTC. This chain links TRBV29-1 with TRBJ2-5; TRBD2 might be the D (6 bases). The CDR3 length is 13 residues. Trimming stripped 6 bases from V and 3 bases from J, with 14 bases between. CDR1 and CDR2 from the germline V gene are SQVTM and ANQGSEA.

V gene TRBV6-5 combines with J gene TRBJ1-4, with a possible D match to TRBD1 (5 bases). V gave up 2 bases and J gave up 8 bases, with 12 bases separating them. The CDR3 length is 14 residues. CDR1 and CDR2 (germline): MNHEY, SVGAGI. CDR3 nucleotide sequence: TGTGCCAGCAGTTACCTCCCGACAGACGAAAAACTGTTTTTT. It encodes CASSYLPTDEKLFF.

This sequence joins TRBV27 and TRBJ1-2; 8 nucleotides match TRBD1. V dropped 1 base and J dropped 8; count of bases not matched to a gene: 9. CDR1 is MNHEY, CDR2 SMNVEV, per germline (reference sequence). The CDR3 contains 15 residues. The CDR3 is CASSLYRTGSWGYTF. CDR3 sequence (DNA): TGTGCCAGCAGTTTATATAGGACAGGGTCGTGGGGCTACACCTTC.

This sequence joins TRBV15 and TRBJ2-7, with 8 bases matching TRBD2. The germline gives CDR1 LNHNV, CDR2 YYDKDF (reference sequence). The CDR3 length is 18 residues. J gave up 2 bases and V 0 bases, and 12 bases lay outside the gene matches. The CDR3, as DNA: TGTGCCACCAGCAGAGATCGTATCGAGGGCGGGAGGACCTACGAGCAGTACTTC. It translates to CATSRDRIEGGRTYEQYF.

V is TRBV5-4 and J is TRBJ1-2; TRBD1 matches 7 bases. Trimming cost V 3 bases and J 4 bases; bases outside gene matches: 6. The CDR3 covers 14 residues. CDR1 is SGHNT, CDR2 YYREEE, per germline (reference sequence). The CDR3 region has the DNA TGTGCCAGCAGCTCCCGACAGGGCGGCTATGGCTACACCTTC. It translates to CASSSRQGGYGYTF.